These T cell receptor beta chains were read from a single sample in a study of shared clonotypes between healthy human individuals. Repertoires were generated with immunoSEQ multiplex PCR, while TCRdb's copy carries only in-frame clones and drops some. In the table there are 1.6 million or so clones, approximately 98.5% of which are singletons. What was sequenced was naive CD4+ T cells sorted from blood. The source is a man in his thirties or forties in good health. Both conserved end residues are part of each CDR3. Each record gives: CDR3 protein, CDR3 DNA, D gene, V gene, J gene, clone size. The D gene is left open where the match is weak. The size field is filled for only some rows; it gives once, few, many or a size class.

CASSPGGLAAAYNEQFF,TGTGCCAGCAGCCCGGGGGGTCTAGCAGCAGCTTACAATGAGCAGTTCTTC,TRBD2,TRBV7-9,TRBJ2-1,.
CASSAGTGIYEQYF,TGTGCCAGTAGTGCCGGGACAGGGATCTACGAGCAGTACTTC,TRBD1,TRBV19,TRBJ2-7,.
CAWSRQGGEKLFF,TGTGCCTGGAGCCGACAGGGAGGTGAAAAACTGTTTTTT,TRBD1,TRBV30,TRBJ1-4,.
CASSAGQDDRPQHF,TGTGCCAGCAGTGCTGGACAGGATGATCGACCCCAGCATTTT,TRBD1,TRBV28,TRBJ1-5,.
CASSRGPPSNQPQHF,TGTGCCAGCAGCCGGGGCCCGCCTAGCAATCAGCCCCAGCATTTT,.,TRBV21-1,TRBJ1-5,.
CSSKGAGELFF,TGCAGTTCCAAGGGGGCCGGGGAGCTGTTTTTT,.,TRBV20-1,TRBJ2-2,.
CASSLDWGNYGYTF,TGTGCCAGCAGCTTAGATTGGGGTAACTATGGCTACACCTTC,.,TRBV11-2,TRBJ1-2,.
CASSVSPGASEQYF,TGTGCCAGCAGTGTGAGCCCAGGGGCAAGCGAGCAGTACTTC,.,TRBV2,TRBJ2-7,.
CSVEPGTANYGYTF,TGCAGCGTTGAGCCCGGGACAGCTAACTATGGCTACACCTTC,TRBD1,TRBV29-1,TRBJ1-2,.
CASSLGDRGPLFGANVLTF,TGTGCCAGCAGCTTGGGAGACAGGGGGCCCCTATTTGGGGCCAACGTCCTGACTTTC,TRBD1,TRBV5-5,TRBJ2-6,.
CASSRNRVPNNEQFF,TGTGCCAGCAGCCGTAACAGGGTTCCCAACAATGAGCAGTTCTTC,.,TRBV7-2,TRBJ2-1,.
CASSPFREQYF,TGTGCCAGCAGCCCTTTTAGGGAGCAGTACTTC,.,TRBV7-2,TRBJ2-7,.
CASTEAGVYQETQYF,TGTGCCAGCACGGAGGCGGGAGTTTATCAAGAGACCCAGTACTTC,TRBD2,TRBV6-6,TRBJ2-5,.
CASSRSWRGTDTQYF,TGTGCCAGCAGCCGGAGTTGGCGGGGCACAGATACGCAGTATTTT,.,TRBV5-6,TRBJ2-3,.
CASSLGSRSGNTIYF,TGCGCCAGCAGCTTGGGCTCCCGCTCTGGAAACACCATATATTTT,.,TRBV5-1,TRBJ1-3,.
CASSIVGGPNTGELFF,TGTGCCAGCAGCATTGTAGGGGGCCCGAACACCGGGGAGCTGTTTTTT,TRBD1,TRBV9,TRBJ2-2,.
CASSLDLVAGPSYEQYF,TGTGCCAGCAGCTTAGATCTTGTAGCGGGACCCTCCTACGAGCAGTACTTC,TRBD2,TRBV11-2,TRBJ2-7,.
CAWSPSFSAEQFF,TGTGCCTGGAGTCCGAGCTTTAGCGCTGAGCAGTTCTTC,.,TRBV30,TRBJ2-1,.
CASSLEGQRNEQFF,TGTGCCAGCAGCTTAGAGGGACAGAGGAATGAGCAGTTCTTC,TRBD1,TRBV7-2,TRBJ2-1,.
CAWSVASYNEQFF,TGTGCCTGGAGTGTGGCCAGTTACAATGAGCAGTTCTTC,.,TRBV30,TRBJ2-1,.
CASTTDSRRPYEQYF,TGTGCCAGCACCACAGACAGCCGCCGGCCCTACGAGCAGTACTTC,.,TRBV6-1,TRBJ2-7,.
CASSLRPLRGNTGELFF,TGTGCCAGCAGCTTAAGACCCCTTCGCGGGAACACCGGGGAGCTGTTTTTT,.,TRBV7-9,TRBJ2-2,.
CASTPPGLLQFF,TGTGCCAGCACTCCCCCAGGTTTGTTGCAGTTCTTC,.,TRBV7-9,TRBJ2-1,.
CATSRFSPNEKLFF,TGTGCCACCAGCCGTTTTAGCCCTAATGAAAAACTGTTTTTT,.,TRBV11-2,TRBJ1-4,.
CASSRTSGSYEQYF,TGTGCCAGTAGTCGGACTAGCGGGAGTTACGAGCAGTACTTC,TRBD2,TRBV19,TRBJ2-7,.
CASNDEGFQTQYF,TGTGCCAGCAATGATGAGGGATTTCAGACCCAGTACTTC,.,TRBV6-5,TRBJ2-5,.
CASGPGEAFF,TGTGCCAGCGGGCCGGGTGAAGCTTTCTTT,.,TRBV7-9,TRBJ1-1,once
CATSEGNQPQHF,TGTGCCACCAGCGAAGGAAATCAGCCCCAGCATTTT,.,TRBV15,TRBJ1-5,.
CSVEGSARQGRAFF,TGCAGCGTTGAAGGTTCAGCCCGACAAGGGCGAGCTTTCTTT,.,TRBV29-1,TRBJ1-1,.
CASRQGQGRTEAFF,TGTGCCAGTAGGCAAGGACAGGGGAGAACTGAAGCTTTCTTT,TRBD1,TRBV19,TRBJ1-1,.
CASSLERAANYGYTF,TGTGCCAGCAGCTTGGAGAGGGCAGCTAACTATGGCTACACCTTC,.,TRBV11-2,TRBJ1-2,.
CSASPLVFF,TGCAGTGCTAGTCCTCTCGTGTTCTTC,.,TRBV20-1,TRBJ2-1,.
CASSPRGAQDTQYF,TGTGCCAGCAGCCCACGTGGCGCACAAGATACGCAGTATTTT,.,TRBV7-3,TRBJ2-3,.
CASSPLFGLAGFHTGELFF,TGTGCCAGCTCACCACTCTTTGGACTAGCGGGATTTCACACCGGGGAGCTGTTTTTT,TRBD2,TRBV18,TRBJ2-2,.
CASSSLNLPTDEQYF,TGCGCCAGCAGCTCCCTGAACCTGCCAACTGACGAGCAGTACTTC,.,TRBV5-1,TRBJ2-7,.
CASSPAGLPWETQYF,TGTGCCAGCAGCCCCGCCGGACTCCCCTGGGAGACCCAGTACTTC,.,TRBV5-4,TRBJ2-5,.
CASSLGVSAGGQETQYF,TGCGCCAGCAGCTTGGGAGTTTCAGCGGGAGGGCAAGAGACCCAGTACTTC,TRBD2,TRBV5-1,TRBJ2-5,.
CASRTGQGIGEQFF,TGTGCCAGCAGAACGGGACAGGGGATAGGTGAGCAGTTCTTC,TRBD1,TRBV6-1,TRBJ2-1,.
CASSANGDNEQFF,TGTGCCAGCAGTGCAAACGGTGACAATGAGCAGTTCTTC,.,TRBV2,TRBJ2-1,.
CAIKMNTEAFF,TGTGCCATCAAGATGAACACTGAAGCTTTCTTT,.,TRBV10-3,TRBJ1-1,.
CASLPGQGAREQYF,TGTGCCAGCTTACCGGGACAGGGGGCGAGGGAGCAGTACTTC,TRBD1,TRBV18,TRBJ2-7,.
CASSKGQSHSGNTIYF,TGTGCCAGCTCGAAGGGACAGAGCCACTCTGGAAACACCATATATTTT,TRBD1,TRBV18,TRBJ1-3,.